The 24 T cell receptor beta chains below all came from one sample that was sequenced in a study of somatic mutations in cytotoxic T cells in rheumatoid arthritis. Only in-frame clones appear in the TCRdb table, and some are missing; sequencing was by immunoSEQ multiplex PCR. The sample lists about 7,000 clones, around three fifths occurring once. Specimen: CD8+ T cells sorted from blood. These receptors all come from a woman aged 40 to 50 in good health.

The chain links TRBV9 to TRBJ2-2; no clear D. The ends were cut back, 2 bases at V and 4 bases at J, with 12 bases in the middle. CDR1 SGDLS and CDR2 YYNGEE come from the germline V gene. The CDR3 loop spans 15 amino acids. Here the CDR3 DNA reads TGTGCCAGCAGCGTGGCTCGAGTTACCACCGGGGAGCTGTTTTTT. This sequence encodes CASSVARVTTGELFF.

The rearrangement joins TRBV15 to TRBJ2-3; perhaps TRBD2 as D (6 bases). There are 13 residues in the CDR3. Germline-derived CDR1 and CDR2 are LNHNV and YYDKDF (reference sequence). Trimming pared 3 bases from V and 4 bases from J, leaving 8 bases between. In DNA, the CDR3 is TGTGCCACCAGCAGCGGGAGCTCAGATACGCAGTATTTT. Encoded protein: CATSSGSSDTQYF.

V gene TRBV5-6 combines with J gene TRBJ2-7, with D possibly being TRBD1 or TRBD2 (5 bases each). V dropped 5 bases and J dropped 7 bases, with 19 bases sitting between them. Germline CDR1 SGHDT, CDR2 YYEEEE. The CDR3 has 14 residues. CDR3 bases: TGTGCCAGCAGTGGACTCGACAGTATGGGGGAGCAGTACTTC. This gives the protein CASSGLDSMGEQYF.

This sequence joins TRBV6-6 and TRBJ2-7; D is perhaps TRBD1 (5 bases). Trimming pared 7 bases from V and 1 base from J, leaving 11 bases between. CDR3 length: 13 residues. Germline lookup yields CDR1 MNHNY and CDR2 SVGAGI (reference sequence). CDR3 nucleotide sequence: TGTGCCAGCACAATAGGGGTTTCCTACGAGCAGTACTTC. Amino acid sequence: CASTIGVSYEQYF.

V usage is TRBV27 and J usage is TRBJ2-7; 8 bases line up with TRBD2. CDR1 and CDR2 from the germline V gene are MNHEY and SMNVEV (reference sequence). The CDR3 consists of 15 residues. The ends lost 2 bases at V and 5 bases at J; junction bases unmatched: 8. The CDR3 sequence: CASSLSAGGSNEQYF. The CDR3 bases are TGTGCCAGCAGTTTAAGCGCGGGAGGATCTAACGAGCAGTACTTC.

This clone was observed a handful of times. The rearrangement joins TRBV11-3 to TRBJ2-1; 7 bases are shared with TRBD2. This CDR3 contains 13 residues. CDR1 is SGHNT, CDR2 YENEEA, per germline. Losses at the gene ends were 5 bases for V and 8 bases for J; bases not matched to a gene: 6. The CDR3 nucleotides read TGTGCCAGCAGCCGTACTAGCGTCCATGAGCAGTTCTTC. Protein: CASSRTSVHEQFF.

The chain couples TRBV6-5 to TRBJ2-1, with D hard to call. The V end was cut by 2 bases, the J end by 3 bases, with 11 bases between. This CDR3 comprises 15 residues. The germline V gene encodes CDR1 MNHEY and CDR2 SVGAGI. CDR3 residues: CASSYNVPVYNEQFF. The CDR3 DNA reads as TGTGCCAGCAGTTACAACGTTCCGGTCTACAATGAGCAGTTCTTC.

The chain employs TRBV19 and TRBJ2-3, with no clear D. The CDR3 spans 15 residues. Trimming left V 7 bases short and J 0 bases short, with 14 bases between. CDR1 and CDR2 (germline): LNHDA, SQIVND (reference sequence). The CDR3 here is CASKTGLTSTDTQYF. The CDR3 nucleotides read TGTGCCAGTAAGACCGGTCTGACTAGCACAGATACGCAGTATTTT.

The V gene is TRBV2, the J gene TRBJ2-1; 10 bases are shared with TRBD2. After removal of 2 bases from V and 5 bases from J, the junction contained 3 bases not matched to a gene. The CDR3 is 15 residues long. Per the germline V gene, CDR1 is SNHLY and CDR2 is FYNNEI. The CDR3 DNA reads as TGTGCCAGCAGTGAAATAGGACTAGCGGACAATGAGCAGTTCTTC. It is translated as CASSEIGLADNEQFF.

The chain has TRBV25-1 and TRBJ1-2; TRBD1 matches 7 bases. V shed 4 bases, J shed 6 bases, and the junction held 8 bases outside the gene matches. This CDR3 region has 14 residues. Per germline, CDR1 MGHDK and CDR2 SYGVNS. Here the CDR3 DNA reads TGTGCCAGCAGTGTCCTCGGGACAGAAGATGGCTACACCTTC. Translation: CASSVLGTEDGYTF.

The chain employs TRBV9 and TRBJ1-1; the D is unclear. The CDR3 runs 13 residues. Deletions cut 0 bases from V and 0 bases from J, with 3 bases between. Germline assignment: CDR1 SGDLS and CDR2 YYNGEE. The CDR3 DNA follows: TGTGCCAGCAGCGTAGCGGTGAACACTGAAGCTTTCTTT. Translating gives CASSVAVNTEAFF.

The V call is TRBV5-4, the J call TRBJ2-1; no definite D call. The CDR3 runs to 16 residues. Germline V gene sequence: CDR1 SGHNT, CDR2 YYREEE (reference sequence). Trimming cost V 0 bases and J 3 bases, with 13 bases left between them. In DNA, the CDR3 is TGTGCCAGCAGCTTGGTCCAGGCGACGCTCTACAATGAGCAGTTCTTC. It translates to CASSLVQATLYNEQFF.

The chain joins TRBV4-1 to TRBJ2-7; D ambiguous. CDR3 length equals 13 residues. Trimming cost V 4 bases and J 4 bases, with 11 bases left between them. The germline V gene has CDR1 MGHRA and CDR2 YSYEKL. The CDR3 sequence: CASSPHVGYEQYF. CDR3 sequence (DNA): TGCGCCAGCAGCCCTCACGTGGGGTACGAGCAGTACTTC.

The chain uses TRBV7-9 and TRBJ2-1; no clear D gene. Looked up from germline, CDR1 is SEHNR and CDR2 is FQNEAQ (reference sequence). This CDR3 comprises 10 residues. V was clipped by 3 bases and J by 8 bases, with 2 bases between them. CDR3 in amino acids: CASSFHEQFF. Written as DNA, the CDR3 is TGTGCCAGCAGCTTCCATGAGCAGTTCTTC. Drawing the rest from reference TRBV7-9 and TRBJ2-1, the complete variable domain is DTGVSQNPRHKITKRGQNVTFRCDPISEHNRLYWYRQTLGQGPEFLTYFQNEAQLEKSRLLSDRFSAERPKGSFSTLEIQRTEQGDSAMYLCASSFHEQFFGPGTRLTVL.

The rearrangement links TRBV19 to TRBJ2-2; unclear D gene. Germline CDR1 and CDR2: LNHDA and SQIVND (reference sequence). V shed 5 bases and J shed 6 bases, with 4 bases lying between them. This CDR3 comprises 11 residues. CDR3 coding DNA: TGTGCCAGTAGTTCCCCCGGGGAGCTGTTTTTT. Translation gives CASSSPGELFF.

This clone is classed as medium-sized (0.01 to 0.1%). CDR3 DNA: TGTGCCAGCAGTACCTGGGGGGGTGCCCACGAGCAGTACTTC. As protein: CASSTWGGAHEQYF. The J gene is TRBJ2-7, the V gene TRBV28; 7 bases are shared with TRBD2. CDR3 length: 14 amino acids. The V gene's germline CDR1 is MDHEN and CDR2 SYDVKM. V lost 5 bases and J lost 5; bases outside the gene matches: 9.

There are a few counts of this clone. This chain joins TRBV7-2 and TRBJ1-4; the D is unclear. The ends were cut back, 2 bases at V and 4 bases at J, with 8 bases in the middle. The CDR3 contains 14 residues. Germline-derived CDR1 and CDR2 are SGHTA and FQGNSA. CDR3 sequence: CASSLTPGNEKLFF. CDR3 coding DNA: TGTGCCAGCAGCTTAACTCCGGGTAATGAAAAACTGTTTTTT. Filled out from reference TRBV7-2 and TRBJ1-4, the complete variable domain reads GAGVSQSPSNKVTEKGKDVELRCDPISGHTALYWYRQSLGQGLEFLIYFQGNSAPDKSGLPSDRFSAERTGGSVSTLTIQRTQQEDSAVYLCASSLTPGNEKLFFGSGTQLSVL.

The chain employs TRBV11-2 and TRBJ2-7, with 7 bases lining up with TRBD2. This CDR3 comprises 14 residues. Germline CDR1 is SGHAT and CDR2 is FQNNGV. The ends lost 1 base at V and 2 bases at J; junction bases unmatched: 2. CDR3 sequence reads: CASSLAGGAYEQYF. CDR3 in DNA: TGTGCCAGCAGCTTAGCGGGAGGTGCCTACGAGCAGTACTTC.

This rearrangement joins TRBV28 to TRBJ2-1; no definite D call. This CDR3 spans 13 amino acids. Germline CDR1 reads MDHEN; CDR2 reads SYDVKM. Between the trimmed V and J ends, which lost 1 base and 9 bases, there was a span of 10 bases. CDR3 amino acids: CASSLSLWGEQFF. The CDR3 DNA reads TGTGCCAGCAGTTTATCGCTCTGGGGTGAGCAGTTCTTC. The full variable domain, completed using reference TRBV28 and TRBJ2-1, is DVKVTQSSRYLVKRTGEKVFLECVQDMDHENMFWYRQDPGLGLRLIYFSYDVKMKEKGDIPEGYSVSREKKERFSLILESASTNQTSMYLCASSLSLWGEQFFGPGTRLTVL.

This clone has just a few counts. This chain uses TRBV28 with TRBJ2-1; 7 nucleotides agree with TRBD2. CDR1 MDHEN and CDR2 SYDVKM come from the germline V gene. J was trimmed by 7 bases and V by 3 bases; bases with no gene match: 6. The CDR3 spans 14 residues. In DNA form, the CDR3 reads TGTGCCAGCAGTTTCGGCGGGAGTAGGAATGAGCAGTTCTTC. Amino acid sequence: CASSFGGSRNEQFF.

This clone turned up a few times. V is TRBV7-9 and J is TRBJ2-3; no definite D call. Trimming cost V 1 base and J 0 bases, with 5 bases left between them. Germline V gene lookup returns CDR1 SEHNR and CDR2 FQNEAQ (reference sequence). The CDR3 has 14 residues. The DNA of the CDR3 is TGTGCCAGCAGCTTAGTTACAAGCACAGATACGCAGTATTTT. It codes for CASSLVTSTDTQYF.

This chain uses TRBV11-3 with TRBJ2-3; D call uncertain. The V end was cut by 3 bases, the J end by 4 bases, with 8 bases between. CDR1 is SGHNT, CDR2 YENEEA, per germline. The CDR3 sequence is 13 residues long. DNA of the CDR3: TGTGCCAGCAGCTTGGCTTATGCAGATACGCAGTATTTT. Encoded protein: CASSLAYADTQYF.

The V and J genes are TRBV5-6 and TRBJ2-1; TRBD2 matches 9 bases. Germline CDR1 and CDR2: SGHDT and YYEEEE. The length of the CDR3 is 15 residues. V was clipped by 0 bases and J by 8 bases; unmatched bases: 6. CDR3 in amino acids: CASSLGIAGVDEQFF. For the CDR3, the DNA is TGTGCCAGCAGCTTGGGAATAGCGGGAGTCGATGAGCAGTTCTTC.

The V gene is TRBV7-7, the J gene TRBJ1-1, with TRBD1 as a possible D gene (5 bases). V gave up 1 base and J gave up 0 bases, with 18 bases separating them. From germline, CDR1 is SSHAT and CDR2 FNYEAQ (reference sequence). CDR3 length equals 18 residues. The chain's CDR3 is CASSLEGELGHMNTEAFF. For the CDR3, the DNA is TGTGCCAGCAGCTTAGAAGGGGAGCTCGGGCACATGAACACTGAAGCTTTCTTT. Complete variable domain (other parts from reference TRBV7-7 and TRBJ1-1): GAGVSQSPRYKVTKRGQDVTLRCDPISSHATLYWYQQALGQGPEFLTYFNYEAQPDKSGLPSDRFSAERPEGSISTLTIQRTEQRDSAMYRCASSLEGELGHMNTEAFFGQGTRLTVV.